This T cell receptor beta chain was profiled in a study of T cells in Graves' hyperthyroidism and ophthalmopathy. Regarding the study as a whole: Blood held most thyroid clonotypes expanded above 0.001 frequency. A model of 13 V-J features distinguished ophthalmopathy from stable hyperthyroidism. The model foresaw ophthalmopathy a median 6.5 months prior to onset.

The study left out patients who had uncontrolled infection, other autoimmune disease, pregnancy or lactation. Amplified TCR beta CDR3 regions derived from RNA transcripts. The HTBI primer set was used in a first-round RT-PCR of the TCR CDR3. Each CDR3 protein is one row after TCRdb ran MiXCR on the multiplex PCR reads. The sample consists of 800,000 or so distinct CDR3 sequences, 38% of them appearing once. J was trimmed by 8 bases and V by 6 bases; bases with no gene match: 14. The CDR3 length is 14 residues. From germline, CDR1 is SQVTM and CDR2 ANQGSEA. Turning to this clonotype: Its specificity is not known.

V usage is TRBV29-1 and J usage is TRBJ1-1; 8 bases are shared with TRBD1. The sequence was obtained from a man aged 18-30 years with Graves' hyperthyroidism. Sequenced sample: blood. The chain's CDR3 is CSVAGQETFKEAFF. The CDR3 nucleotides are TGCAGCGTGGCGGGACAGGAGACCTTTAAGGAAGCTTTCTTT. The whole variable domain, filled in from reference TRBV29-1 and TRBJ1-1, reads SAVISQKPSRDICQRGTSLTIQCQVDSQVTMMFWYRQQPGQSLTLIATANQGSEATYESGFVIDKFPISRPNLTFSTLTVSNMSPEDSSIYLCSVAGQETFKEAFFGQGTRLTVV.